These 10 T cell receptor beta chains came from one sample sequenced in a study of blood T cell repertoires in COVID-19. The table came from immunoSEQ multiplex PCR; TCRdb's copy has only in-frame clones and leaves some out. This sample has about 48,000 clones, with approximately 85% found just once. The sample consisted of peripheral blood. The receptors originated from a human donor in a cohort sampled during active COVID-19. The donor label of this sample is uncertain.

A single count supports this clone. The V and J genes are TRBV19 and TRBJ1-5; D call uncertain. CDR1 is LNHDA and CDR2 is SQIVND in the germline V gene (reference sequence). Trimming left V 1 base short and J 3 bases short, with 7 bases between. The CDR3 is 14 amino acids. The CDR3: CASSIAQNNQPQHF. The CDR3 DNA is TGTGCCAGTAGTATAGCACAGAACAATCAGCCCCAGCATTTT.

This CDR3 is CASSPGTGPGNTIYF. The CDR3 nucleotides read TGTGCCAGCAGTCCCGGGACAGGGCCTGGAAACACCATATATTTT. V gene TRBV6-4 combines with J gene TRBJ1-3, with 9 bases identical to TRBD1. The V gene's germline CDR1 is MRHNA and CDR2 SNTAGT. The CDR3 has 15 amino acids. V shed 5 bases and J 2 bases; nucleotides not matched to a gene: 4.

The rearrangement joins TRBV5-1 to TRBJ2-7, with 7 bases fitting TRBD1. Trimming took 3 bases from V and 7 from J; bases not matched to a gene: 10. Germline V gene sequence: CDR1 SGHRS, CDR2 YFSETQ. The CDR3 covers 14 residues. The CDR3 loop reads CASSSGQTPGEQYF. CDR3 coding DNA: TGCGCCAGCAGCTCGGGACAGACCCCTGGGGAGCAGTACTTC.

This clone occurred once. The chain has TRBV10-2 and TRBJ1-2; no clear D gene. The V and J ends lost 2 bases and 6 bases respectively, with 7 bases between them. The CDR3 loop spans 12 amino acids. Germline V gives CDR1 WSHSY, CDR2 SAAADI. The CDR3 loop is CASSESADGYTF. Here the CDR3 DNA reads TGCGCCAGCAGTGAGAGTGCGGATGGCTACACCTTC.

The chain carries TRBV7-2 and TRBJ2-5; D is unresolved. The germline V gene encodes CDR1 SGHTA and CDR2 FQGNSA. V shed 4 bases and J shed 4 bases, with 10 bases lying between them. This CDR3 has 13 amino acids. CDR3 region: CASSYRGGETQYF. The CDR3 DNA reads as TGTGCCAGCAGCTACCGCGGCGGAGAGACCCAGTACTTC.

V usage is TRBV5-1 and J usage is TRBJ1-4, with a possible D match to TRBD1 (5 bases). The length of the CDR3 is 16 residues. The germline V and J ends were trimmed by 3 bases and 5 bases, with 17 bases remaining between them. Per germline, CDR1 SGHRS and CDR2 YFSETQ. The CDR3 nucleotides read TGCGCCAGCAGCTCCGTTAGTCGGCAGGGCAATGAAAAACTGTTTTTT. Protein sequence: CASSSVSRQGNEKLFF. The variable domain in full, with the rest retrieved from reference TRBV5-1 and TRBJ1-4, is KAGVTQTPRYLIKTRGQQVTLSCSPISGHRSVSWYQQTPGQGLQFLFEYFSETQRNKGNFPGRFSGRQFSNSRSEMNVSTLELGDSALYLCASSSVSRQGNEKLFFGSGTQLSVL.

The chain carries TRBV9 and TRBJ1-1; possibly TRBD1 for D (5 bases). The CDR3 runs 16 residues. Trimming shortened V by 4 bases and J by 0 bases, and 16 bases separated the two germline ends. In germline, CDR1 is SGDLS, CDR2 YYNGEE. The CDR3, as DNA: TGTGCCAGCAGCCCCAACCCCGGGGGATTGAACACTGAAGCTTTCTTT. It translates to CASSPNPGGLNTEAFF.

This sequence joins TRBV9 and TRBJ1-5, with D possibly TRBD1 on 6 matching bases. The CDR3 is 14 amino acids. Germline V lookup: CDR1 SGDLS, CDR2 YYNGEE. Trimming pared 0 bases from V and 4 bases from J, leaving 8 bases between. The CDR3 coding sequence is TGTGCCAGCAGCGTAGGAACAGGGAATCAGCCCCAGCATTTT. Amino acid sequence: CASSVGTGNQPQHF.

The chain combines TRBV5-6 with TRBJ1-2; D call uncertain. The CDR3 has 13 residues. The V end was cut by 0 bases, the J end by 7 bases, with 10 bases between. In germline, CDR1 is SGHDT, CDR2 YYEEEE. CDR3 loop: CASSLGSEGGYTF. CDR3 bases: TGTGCCAGCAGCTTGGGTTCGGAGGGTGGCTACACCTTC.

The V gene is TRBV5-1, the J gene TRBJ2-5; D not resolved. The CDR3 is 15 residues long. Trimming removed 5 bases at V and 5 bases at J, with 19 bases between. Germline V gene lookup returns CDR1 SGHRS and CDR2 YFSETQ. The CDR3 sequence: CASSPDPTSGETQYF. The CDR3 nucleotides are TGCGCCAGCAGTCCAGACCCGACGTCCGGGGAGACCCAGTACTTC.